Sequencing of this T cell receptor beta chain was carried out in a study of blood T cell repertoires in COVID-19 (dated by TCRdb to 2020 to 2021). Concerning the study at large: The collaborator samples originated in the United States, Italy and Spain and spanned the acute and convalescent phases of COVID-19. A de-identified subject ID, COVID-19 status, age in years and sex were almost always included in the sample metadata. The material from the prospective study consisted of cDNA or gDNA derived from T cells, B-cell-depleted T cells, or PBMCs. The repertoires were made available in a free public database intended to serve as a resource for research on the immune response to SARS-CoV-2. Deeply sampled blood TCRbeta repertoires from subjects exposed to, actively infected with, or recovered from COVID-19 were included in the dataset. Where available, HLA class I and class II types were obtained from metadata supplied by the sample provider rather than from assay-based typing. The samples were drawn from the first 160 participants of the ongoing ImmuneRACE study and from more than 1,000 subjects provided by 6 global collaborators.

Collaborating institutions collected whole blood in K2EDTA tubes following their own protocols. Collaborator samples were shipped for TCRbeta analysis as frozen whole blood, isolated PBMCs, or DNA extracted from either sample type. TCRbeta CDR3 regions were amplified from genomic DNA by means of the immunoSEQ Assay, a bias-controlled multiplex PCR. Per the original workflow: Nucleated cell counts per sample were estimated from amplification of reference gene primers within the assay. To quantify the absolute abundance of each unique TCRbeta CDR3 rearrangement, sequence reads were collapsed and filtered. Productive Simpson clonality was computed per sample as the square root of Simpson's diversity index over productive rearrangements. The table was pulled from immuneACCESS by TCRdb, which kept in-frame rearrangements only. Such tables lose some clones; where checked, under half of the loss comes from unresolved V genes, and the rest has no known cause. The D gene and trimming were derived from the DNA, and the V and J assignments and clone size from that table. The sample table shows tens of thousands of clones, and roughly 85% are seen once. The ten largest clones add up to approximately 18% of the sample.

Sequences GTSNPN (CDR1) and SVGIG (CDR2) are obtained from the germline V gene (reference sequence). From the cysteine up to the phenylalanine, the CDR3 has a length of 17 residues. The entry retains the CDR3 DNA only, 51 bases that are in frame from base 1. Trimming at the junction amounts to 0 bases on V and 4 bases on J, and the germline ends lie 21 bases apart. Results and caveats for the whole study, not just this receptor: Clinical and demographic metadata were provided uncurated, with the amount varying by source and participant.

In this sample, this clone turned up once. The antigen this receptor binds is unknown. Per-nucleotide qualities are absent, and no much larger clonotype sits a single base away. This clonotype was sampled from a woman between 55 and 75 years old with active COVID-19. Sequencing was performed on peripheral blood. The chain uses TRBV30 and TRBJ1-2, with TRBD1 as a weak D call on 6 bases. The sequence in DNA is TGTGCCTGGAGTGTACAAAGAGGTGGGGGCGGCGGCTATGGCTACACCTTC. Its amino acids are CAWSVQRGGGGGYGYTF.